This T cell receptor (beta chain) came from a study of T cells in Graves' hyperthyroidism and ophthalmopathy. Study-wide results and limits: The blood repertoire included most of the expanded thyroid clonotypes above 0.001.

This clonotype was seen many times. The antigen is undetermined. The J segment lost 5 bases and the V segment lost 1 base, leaving 13 bases of the junction unmatched. This CDR3 spans 18 amino acids. The V gene's germline CDR1 is MDHEN and CDR2 SYDVKM. Under 12 ml fresh peripheral blood yielded the PBMCs. It was RNA transcripts that yielded the amplified TCR beta CDR3 regions. HTBI primers were employed in a first-round RT-PCR of the TCR CDR3. TCRdb reprocessed the multiplex PCR reads via MiXCR and lists one record per CDR3 protein. This sample has over 500,000 distinct CDR3 sequences; 17% occur once, and the top ten carry around 17%.

The chain links TRBV28 to TRBJ2-3; 9 bases are shared with TRBD2. The clonotype originates from a woman between 18 and 29 years old with Graves' ophthalmopathy. The sequenced material came from blood. The CDR3 sequence: CASSLSTGFAGGGDTQYF. The CDR3 DNA is TGTGCCAGCAGTTTATCGACAGGGTTCGCGGGAGGGGGAGATACGCAGTATTTT.